The clone carrying this T cell receptor (beta chain) came up a few times. Authors' methods: Nucleated cell number was recorded as an estimate derived from reference gene primer amplification. The protocol was immunoSEQ multiplex PCR, while the TCRdb copy is restricted to in-frame clones and leaves out a portion. V and J calls and clone size are as listed in that table; D and trimming were resolved from the DNA. The sample holds 270,000 or so clones; around 91% are singletons and the top ten take 2.1%. This entry belongs to a study of blood T cell repertoires in COVID-19. Study details: Sites across the United States, Italy and Spain contributed samples from acute and convalescent COVID-19. Sample material is recorded as cDNA or gDNA derived from T cells, B-cell-depleted T cells, or PBMCs.

Trimming took 1 base from V and 7 from J, leaving 13 bases between them. The CDR3 covers 14 residues. CDR1 and CDR2 (germline): LNHDA, SQIVND (reference sequence). The origin of this receptor is a woman in her sixties or seventies with COVID-19, enrolled during active disease. Sequencing used peripheral blood. J is TRBJ1-2 and V is TRBV19; possibly TRBD1 for D (5 bases). The CDR3 sequence is CASSIGRQGGGYTF. The CDR3 region has the DNA TGTGCCAGTAGTATAGGGCGGCAGGGTGGTGGCTACACCTTC. The full variable domain, with the rest looked up from reference TRBV19 and TRBJ1-2, is DGGITQSPKYLFRKEGQNVTLSCEQNLNHDAMYWYRQDPGQGLRLIYYSQIVNDFQKGDIAEGYSVSREKKESFPLTVTSAQKNPTAFYLCASSIGRQGGGYTFGSGTRLTVV.